This T cell receptor beta chain stems from a study of blood T cell repertoires in COVID-19. About the study: The United States, Italy and Spain supplied acute and convalescent COVID-19 samples.

Deletions cut 2 bases from V and 4 bases from J, with 12 bases between. The length of the CDR3 is 15 residues. Germline V lookup: CDR1 SGHDT, CDR2 YYEEEE. Sequencing used immunoSEQ multiplex PCR; TCRdb keeps in-frame clones, though not all of them. This sample yields some 150,000 clones, of which about 81% are seen a single time; about 4.2% belongs to the top ten. The sequenced sample consisted of peripheral blood. The chain has TRBV5-6 and TRBJ2-2; the D gene is possibly TRBD1 (5 bases). The source is a woman older than 75 with acute or convalescent COVID-19. The CDR3 here is CASSLSDILTGELFF. CDR3 DNA sequence: TGTGCCAGCAGCTTATCGGACATACTCACCGGGGAGCTGTTTTTT.